This T cell receptor (beta chain) originates from a study of blood T cell repertoires in COVID-19. In germline, CDR1 is MNHEY, CDR2 SMNVEV (reference sequence). Trimming stripped 2 bases from V and 8 bases from J, with 19 bases between. The CDR3 covers 16 residues. In the original processing: Cell counts per sample came from amplifying reference gene primers. Method: immunoSEQ multiplex PCR; TCRdb's copy keeps in-frame clones and lacks some. Clone size and the V and J calls come from that table; the DNA yielded D and trimming. The data contain 40,000 to 45,000 clones, approximately 90% of them seen just once; the ten biggest clones take up around 12%.

Sequencing was performed on peripheral blood. The sequence was obtained from a human donor in a cohort sampled during active COVID-19. The chain employs TRBV27 and TRBJ2-1; no firm D call. CDR3 nucleotides: TGTGCCAGCAGTTTACCCCCAAAGAAAGAGTCGGATGAGCAGTTCTTC. Amino acids: CASSLPPKKESDEQFF.